The present entry profiles one T cell receptor (beta chain) with its context. Its antigen remains unknown. Germline CDR1 is SGHTA and CDR2 is FQGNSA. The CDR3 contains 15 residues. V shed 5 bases and J shed 0 bases, with 11 bases lying between them. The sample comes from a study of a mutant IDH1 vaccine in newly diagnosed glioma. Produced via immunoSEQ multiplex PCR; TCRdb's table is partial and in-frame only. The table has roughly 86,000 clones, roughly four fifths seen once. Time point meaning: week 47, end of study. A 20-mer mutant IDH1 peptide at 300 ug was injected subcutaneously with topical imiquimod.

The source material was PBMCs, sampled from a glioma patient whose treatment included an IDH1 peptide vaccine. The chain couples TRBV7-2 to TRBJ1-5, with a weak D call TRBD1 (5 bases). This TCR was sampled from a man aged 35-49 years with glioma. CDR3 DNA: TGTGCCAGCAGCATAGACAGATATAGCAATCAGCCCCAGCATTTT. Translated, it gives CASSIDRYSNQPQHF.